Each of the 32 T cell receptor beta chains below was sequenced from the same sample in a study of cytomegalovirus exposure and HLA in healthy donors. The PCR employed 60 Vbeta primers together with 13 Jbeta primers. Only in-frame clones appear in the TCRdb table, and some are missing; sequencing was by immunoSEQ multiplex PCR. The table has more than 100,000 clones, about 9.1% seen once; the top ten hold about 6.7%. The sample consisted of PBMCs. These receptors were collected from a woman aged 40 to 50 in good health and CMV-seropositive.

The rearrangement joins TRBV6-5 to TRBJ1-1; the match to TRBD1 covers 7 bases. Germline loops: CDR1 MNHEY, CDR2 SVGAGI. Germline trimming cut 6 bases from V and 0 bases from J; bases unmatched to any gene: 1. The CDR3 is 13 residues long. CDR3 protein: CASRDRLNTEAFF. The CDR3 nucleotides read TGTGCCAGCAGGGACAGGTTGAACACTGAAGCTTTCTTT.

The table lists this clone with a few counts. The V call is TRBV2, the J call TRBJ1-4; 9 bases line up with TRBD1. Germline CDR1 reads SNHLY; CDR2 reads FYNNEI. With 7 bases clipped from V and 8 bases from J, the junction kept 5 bases outside the gene matches. CDR3 length: 13 amino acids. The CDR3 is CASTGQGREKLFF. For the CDR3, the DNA is TGTGCCAGCACGGGACAGGGCCGGGAAAAACTGTTTTTT. Looking up the rest from reference TRBV2 and TRBJ1-4 gives the full variable domain: EPEVTQTPSHQVTQMGQEVILRCVPISNHLYFYWYRQILGQKVEFLVSFYNNEISEKSEIFDDQFSVERPDGSNFTLKIRSTKLEDSAMYFCASTGQGREKLFFGSGTQLSVL.

The J gene is TRBJ1-5, the V gene TRBV5-6, with D possibly matching TRBD1 (5 bases). The CDR3 loop spans 19 amino acids. Germline CDR1 and CDR2: SGHDT and YYEEEE. Trimming removed 3 bases at V and 3 bases at J, with 25 bases between. CDR3 amino acids: CASSSWYPDGALDNQPQHF. DNA for the CDR3: TGTGCCAGCAGCTCGTGGTACCCCGATGGGGCTCTGGACAATCAGCCCCAGCATTTT.

The genes are TRBV5-1 and TRBJ2-3, with 9 positions matching TRBD1. The CDR3 totals 15 residues. V was clipped by 4 bases and J by 3 bases; unmatched bases: 6. Germline V gene lookup returns CDR1 SGHRS and CDR2 YFSETQ. This chain's CDR3 is CASSPRDRETDTQYF. CDR3 DNA sequence: TGCGCCAGCAGCCCCCGGGACAGGGAAACAGATACGCAGTATTTT.

The chain combines TRBV15 with TRBJ1-2, with D possibly being TRBD1 (6 bases). Germline V gives CDR1 LNHNV, CDR2 YYDKDF (reference sequence). This CDR3 is 16 amino acids long. Trimming pared 0 bases from V and 4 bases from J, leaving 15 bases between. CDR3 bases: TGTGCCACCAGCAGAGATGGGGGGGCAGCCCTCTATGGCTACACCTTC. Translating gives CATSRDGGAALYGYTF. Full variable domain (missing parts from reference TRBV15 and TRBJ1-2): DAMVIQNPRYQVTQFGKPVTLSCSQTLNHNVMYWYQQKSSQAPKLLFHYYDKDFNNEADTPDNFQSRRPNTSFCFLDIRSPGLGDTAMYLCATSRDGGAALYGYTFGSGTRLTVV.

This clone was found a few times. The CDR3 bases are TGTGCCAGCAGCCCACGACAGGGGCACTCCTACGAGCAGTACTTC. This sequence encodes CASSPRQGHSYEQYF. The chain recombines TRBV7-2 with TRBJ2-7; 8 bases agree with TRBD1. The V and J ends lost 5 bases and 0 bases, in that order; junction bases with no gene match: 6. CDR3 length equals 15 residues. Germline CDR1 reads SGHTA; CDR2 reads FQGNSA.

This chain joins TRBV18 and TRBJ2-1; D might be TRBD2 (5 bases). Germline lookup yields CDR1 KGHSH and CDR2 LQKENI. The CDR3 is made up of 14 amino acids. The V end lost 2 bases, the J end lost 1 base, and 6 bases lay between the germline ends. The CDR3 DNA reads TGTGCCAGCTCACCATCGGGGTCCTACAATGAGCAGTTCTTC. The encoded protein is CASSPSGSYNEQFF.

This rearrangement joins TRBV19 to TRBJ2-1, with D possibly TRBD1 on 6 matching bases. The CDR3 is made up of 13 amino acids. Trimming removed 6 bases at V and 7 bases at J, with 13 bases between. Germline V gene lookup returns CDR1 LNHDA and CDR2 SQIVND (reference sequence). The CDR3 loop reads CASSWTARNEQFF. The DNA of the CDR3 is TGTGCCAGTAGCTGGACAGCTCGTAATGAGCAGTTCTTC.

This chain links TRBV9 with TRBJ1-5; D possibly corresponds to TRBD1 (6 bases). Germline V gene lookup returns CDR1 SGDLS and CDR2 YYNGEE. This CDR3 has 18 residues. The ends were cut back, 7 bases at V and 0 bases at J, with 23 bases in the middle. The CDR3 reads CASGLRGATGYSNQPQHF. The CDR3 nucleotides are TGTGCCAGCGGTTTGAGAGGCGCTACAGGGTATAGCAATCAGCCCCAGCATTTT. Full variable domain (missing parts from reference TRBV9 and TRBJ1-5): DSGVTQTPKHLITATGQRVTLRCSPRSGDLSVYWYQQSLDQGLQFLIQYYNGEERAKGNILERFSAQQFPDLHSELNLSSLELGDSALYFCASGLRGATGYSNQPQHFGDGTRLSIL.

Ten or more counts support this clone. J is TRBJ2-7 and V is TRBV5-1; D may be TRBD1 (6 bases). Trimming shortened V by 8 bases and J by 5 bases, and 20 bases separated the two germline ends. Germline CDR1 is SGHRS and CDR2 is YFSETQ. This CDR3 spans 14 amino acids. CDR3 sequence (DNA): TGCGCCAGTTCAGGGGAGCCCCGCTTCGACGAGCAGTACTTC. Its translation is CASSGEPRFDEQYF.

This clone was recorded a few times. The gene calls are TRBV7-9 and TRBJ1-6; maybe TRBD1 (5 bases). Deletions cut 2 bases from V and 10 bases from J, with 9 bases between. This CDR3 is built from 13 residues. Germline CDR1 SEHNR, CDR2 FQNEAQ (reference sequence). The CDR3 loop is CASSLQGRSPLHF. The CDR3 region has the DNA TGTGCCAGCAGCTTACAGGGAAGATCACCCCTCCACTTT.

The rearrangement uses TRBV18 and TRBJ1-2, with TRBD1 matching 9 bases. This CDR3 has 14 amino acids. CDR1 is KGHSH and CDR2 is LQKENI in the germline V gene. V gave up 1 base and J gave up 7 bases; unmatched junction bases: 4. The CDR3 here is CASSPLGQGPGYTF. The CDR3 nucleotides read TGTGCCAGCTCACCACTGGGACAGGGCCCTGGCTACACCTTC.

This clone was counted a few times. The chain uses TRBV9 and TRBJ1-4, with D possibly TRBD1 on 5 matching bases. The CDR3 covers 15 residues. V was trimmed by 1 base and J by 7 bases, leaving 14 bases between them. The germline gives CDR1 SGDLS, CDR2 YYNGEE. In DNA form, the CDR3 reads TGTGCCAGCAGCGTAACAGACAGCCTAGGTGAAAAACTGTTTTTT. Its protein is CASSVTDSLGEKLFF. The whole variable domain, filled in from reference TRBV9 and TRBJ1-4, reads DSGVTQTPKHLITATGQRVTLRCSPRSGDLSVYWYQQSLDQGLQFLIQYYNGEERAKGNILERFSAQQFPDLHSELNLSSLELGDSALYFCASSVTDSLGEKLFFGSGTQLSVL.

This clone came up a few times. The rearrangement links TRBV12-5 to TRBJ1-2; D is unclear. The CDR3 loop spans 11 amino acids. Germline V gene sequence: CDR1 LGHNT, CDR2 FRNRAP. Between the trimmed V and J ends, which lost 2 bases and 5 bases, there was a span of 3 bases. This chain's CDR3 is CASGLPYGYTF. CDR3 sequence (DNA): TGTGCTAGTGGTTTGCCTTATGGCTACACCTTC.

This clone has only a few counts. This rearrangement joins TRBV29-1 to TRBJ2-1; D is perhaps TRBD2 (5 bases). Germline CDR1 is SQVTM and CDR2 is ANQGSEA. The CDR3 totals 13 residues. Trimming cost V 5 bases and J 8 bases, with 16 bases left between them. The CDR3 spells CSVLRTPGDEQFF. The CDR3 DNA reads as TGCAGCGTTCTACGGACTCCGGGCGATGAGCAGTTCTTC.

This clone has a handful of counts. The chain carries TRBV7-9 and TRBJ2-7; D possibly corresponds to TRBD1 (6 bases). Germline values: CDR1 SEHNR, CDR2 FQNEAQ (reference sequence). The CDR3 has 13 residues. V dropped 8 bases and J dropped 6 bases, with 17 bases sitting between them. The CDR3 spells CASLRTGSGEQYF. The CDR3 DNA sequence: TGTGCCAGCCTTCGCACAGGGTCGGGCGAGCAGTACTTC.

Only a few counts were recorded for this clone. The V and J genes are TRBV10-3 and TRBJ1-4; D not resolved. The CDR3 totals 15 residues. Deletions cut 0 bases from V and 5 bases from J, with 10 bases between. CDR1 and CDR2 (germline): ENHRY, SYGVKD. The CDR3, as DNA: TGTGCCATCAGTGAGTCGGGCGTTCAAAATGAAAAACTGTTTTTT. This translates into CAISESGVQNEKLFF.

Only a few counts were recorded for this clone. The rearrangement links TRBV10-3 to TRBJ2-7; 7 bases line up with TRBD1. The ends lost 0 bases at V and 1 base at J; junction bases unmatched: 3. CDR1 is ENHRY, CDR2 SYGVKD, per germline. The CDR3 runs to 15 residues. This CDR3 is CAISESTTGSYEQYF. Written as DNA, the CDR3 is TGTGCCATCAGTGAGTCCACGACAGGGTCCTACGAGCAGTACTTC.

This chain links TRBV7-9 with TRBJ1-1, with a weak D call TRBD1 (6 bases). There are 16 residues in the CDR3. Germline V gene data show CDR1 as SEHNR and CDR2 as FQNEAQ (reference sequence). The V and J ends lost 5 bases and 1 base respectively, with 17 bases between them. The CDR3 bases are TGTGCCAGCAGCGAACCCTTCGACAGGAAGAACACTGAAGCTTTCTTT. This gives the protein CASSEPFDRKNTEAFF. Drawing the rest from reference TRBV7-9 and TRBJ1-1, the complete variable domain is DTGVSQNPRHKITKRGQNVTFRCDPISEHNRLYWYRQTLGQGPEFLTYFQNEAQLEKSRLLSDRFSAERPKGSFSTLEIQRTEQGDSAMYLCASSEPFDRKNTEAFFGQGTRLTVV.

The chain joins TRBV10-1 to TRBJ2-5; 8 nucleotides align to TRBD2. The CDR3 spans 13 residues. With V trimmed by 2 bases and J by 5 bases, 1 base remained unmatched. CDR1 is WNHNN and CDR2 is SYGVQD in the germline V gene (reference sequence). The CDR3 sequence: CASSEGGGETQYF. The CDR3 DNA follows: TGCGCCAGCAGTGAGGGCGGGGGGGAGACCCAGTACTTC.

This clone came up a few times. V usage is TRBV5-1 and J usage is TRBJ1-6; the D gene is possibly TRBD1 (6 bases). Germline CDR1 and CDR2: SGHRS and YFSETQ. Deletions cut 3 bases from V and 4 bases from J, with 14 bases between. The CDR3 has 16 amino acids. CDR3 DNA sequence: TGCGCCAGCAGCTGGGGGCTGGGGATTTATAATTCACCCCTCCACTTT. Amino acids: CASSWGLGIYNSPLHF.

About this clone itself: An end of the junction does not agree with germline; a read error may underlie this. The chain combines TRBV6-4 with TRBJ2-4; D is uncertain. The germline gives CDR1 MRHNA, CDR2 SNTAGT. This CDR3 contains 16 residues. CDR3 in amino acids: CASSNSELYAKNIQYF. CDR3 in DNA: TGTGCCAGCAGTAACTCCGAGTTGTATGCCAAAAACATTCAGTACTTC.

The CDR3 bases are TGTGCCAGCAGCTGGGAACAGGGGTTCTCCTCCTACGAGCAGTACTTC. Protein sequence: CASSWEQGFSSYEQYF. This chain connects TRBV5-6 to TRBJ2-7; 7 positions match TRBD1. Trimming cost V 3 bases and J 0 bases; bases outside gene matches: 9. Germline CDR1 SGHDT, CDR2 YYEEEE. The CDR3 spans 16 residues.

J is TRBJ1-2 and V is TRBV7-9; tentative D call: TRBD1 (5 bases). The CDR3 totals 14 residues. The V gene's germline CDR1 is SEHNR and CDR2 FQNEAQ (reference sequence). The V gene lost 1 base and the J gene lost 3 bases, with 9 bases spanning the gap. This CDR3 reads CASSLDWGDYGYTF. The DNA of the CDR3 is TGTGCCAGCAGCTTAGACTGGGGGGACTATGGCTACACCTTC.

This clone occurred a few times. The chain links TRBV6-6 to TRBJ1-1, with a weak D call TRBD1 (5 bases). This CDR3 region has 13 residues. V was trimmed by 4 bases and J by 7 bases, leaving 13 bases between them. Per the germline V gene, CDR1 is MNHNY and CDR2 is SVGAGI (reference sequence). CDR3 coding DNA: TGTGCCAGCAGTTGGACCATGGGGGGTGAAGCTTTCTTT. Translating gives CASSWTMGGEAFF.

V usage is TRBV5-1 and J usage is TRBJ1-2; unclear D gene. CDR1 SGHRS and CDR2 YFSETQ come from the germline V gene. Trimming pared 0 bases from V and 3 bases from J, leaving 9 bases between. The CDR3 is made up of 14 amino acids. The CDR3 DNA reads as TGCGCCAGCAGCTTGGGTTCCGGGTACTATGGCTACACCTTC. It is translated as CASSLGSGYYGYTF.

This clone was observed a few times. The rearrangement links TRBV9 to TRBJ2-1; TRBD2 matches at 15 bases. The length of the CDR3 is 18 residues. Trimming cost V 1 base and J 2 bases; bases outside gene matches: 4. Germline CDR1 reads SGDLS; CDR2 reads YYNGEE. The CDR3 nucleotides read TGTGCCAGCAGCGTACGGACTAGCGGGGGGGTTACCTACAATGAGCAGTTCTTC. Encoded protein: CASSVRTSGGVTYNEQFF.

This clone was observed a few times. J is TRBJ1-4 and V is TRBV15; 11 bases agree with TRBD1. V was clipped by 3 bases and J by 5 bases; unmatched bases: 5. CDR1 LNHNV and CDR2 YYDKDF come from the germline V gene (reference sequence). The CDR3 loop spans 16 amino acids. The CDR3 protein is CATSSSGTGGNEKLFF. In DNA, the CDR3 is TGTGCCACCAGCAGTTCCGGGACAGGGGGGAATGAAAAACTGTTTTTT.

This clone turned up a few times. The rearrangement uses TRBV5-1 and TRBJ1-1; 7 nucleotides match TRBD1. V trimming: 2 bases; J trimming: 4 bases; junction bases outside the gene matches: 8. The CDR3 totals 15 residues. CDR1 is SGHRS and CDR2 is YFSETQ in the germline V gene. CDR3 nucleotide sequence: TGCGCCAGCAGCTTTCTCCCGAGACAGGGCACTGAAGCTTTCTTT. Translated: CASSFLPRQGTEAFF. The full variable domain, in which reference TRBV5-1 and TRBJ1-1 provide the parts outside the CDR3, is KAGVTQTPRYLIKTRGQQVTLSCSPISGHRSVSWYQQTPGQGLQFLFEYFSETQRNKGNFPGRFSGRQFSNSRSEMNVSTLELGDSALYLCASSFLPRQGTEAFFGQGTRLTVV.

This clone was seen more than once but under ten times. This chain links TRBV2 with TRBJ1-2, with TRBD1 matching 7 bases. CDR3 length: 14 residues. Trimming cost V 7 bases and J 4 bases; bases outside gene matches: 9. The germline CDR1 and CDR2 sequences are SNHLY and FYNNEI. In nucleotides, the CDR3 is TGTGCCAGCACGCCGGGGGGGACAGTCTATGGCTACACCTTC. Translation: CASTPGGTVYGYTF. Based on the CDR3 plus reference TRBV2 and TRBJ1-2, the full variable domain is EPEVTQTPSHQVTQMGQEVILRCVPISNHLYFYWYRQILGQKVEFLVSFYNNEISEKSEIFDDQFSVERPDGSNFTLKIRSTKLEDSAMYFCASTPGGTVYGYTFGSGTRLTVV.

The chain combines TRBV6-1 with TRBJ2-5, with TRBD1 matching 7 bases. The CDR3 runs to 16 residues. Looked up from germline, CDR1 is MNHNS and CDR2 is SASEGT. J lost 2 bases, V lost 0 bases, and 6 bases had no gene match. The CDR3 nucleotides are TGTGCCAGCAGTGAAGCACTAGGGGGCAGGCAAGAGACCCAGTACTTC. This translates into CASSEALGGRQETQYF.

Only a few counts were recorded for this clone. The chain is built from TRBV29-1 and TRBJ2-2; 11 nucleotides match TRBD1. With 1 base clipped from V and 5 bases from J, the junction kept 6 bases outside the gene matches. CDR3 size: 16 residues. The V gene's germline CDR1 is SQVTM and CDR2 ANQGSEA. In DNA, the CDR3 is TGCAGCGTTGAAGTCTTTGGGACAGGGGGAACCGGGGAGCTGTTTTTT. It is translated as CSVEVFGTGGTGELFF.